Shown below are 30 T cell receptor beta chains from a single sample sequenced in a study of blood T cells in healthy people across ages. Together with a sample-barcoded 5' primer, a J-beta primer mix was included in a second PCR lasting about 6 to 11 cycles. TCRdb redid the calling of the 5' RACE reads with MiXCR, one entry per CDR3 protein. The repertoire holds 1.8 million or so distinct CDR3 sequences, with around 40% as singletons. Input material: blood. These receptors were obtained from a human donor in good health.

V and J are TRBV12-3 or TRBV12-4 and TRBJ1-2; D might be TRBD1 (5 bases). This CDR3 spans 13 amino acids. V gave up 2 bases and J gave up 7 bases, with 11 bases separating them. CDR3 sequence reads: CASSLLGDSGYTF. As DNA, the CDR3 is TGTGCCAGCAGTTTACTGGGGGATAGTGGCTACACCTTC.

Comments on this clonotype: The junction departs from the called germline gene at one end, perhaps through a read error. The gene calls are TRBV29-1 and TRBJ1-2; D is perhaps TRBD1 (6 bases). The CDR3 is made up of 14 amino acids. Germline loops: CDR1 SQVTM, CDR2 ANQGSEA. CDR3 residues: CSVELGAGVYGCTF. The DNA of the CDR3 is TGCAGCGTTGAATTGGGGGCGGGGGTGTATGGCTGCACCTTC.

This clonotype was detected a few times. CDR3 loop: CASWGAEGYTF. CDR3 DNA: TGCGCCAGCTGGGGCGCGGAAGGCTACACCTTC. The rearrangement links TRBV4-3 to TRBJ1-2, with D perhaps TRBD1 (5 bases). The CDR3 extends over 11 amino acids. The germline gives CDR1 LGHNA, CDR2 YSLEER. The V gene lost 8 bases and the J gene lost 8 bases, with 12 bases spanning the gap.

There are a few counts of this clonotype. V is TRBV11-2 and J is TRBJ1-4; D gene uncertain. This CDR3 spans 14 amino acids. Germline CDR1 reads SGHAT; CDR2 reads FQNNGV. V was shortened by 5 bases and J by 7 bases, with 14 bases between the two germline ends. The CDR3 spells CASSLHGVTEKLFF. In DNA, the CDR3 is TGTGCCAGCAGCCTTCACGGAGTTACTGAAAAACTGTTTTTT.

This clonotype was detected only a few times. A junction end diverges from the germline sequence, so it may reflect a read error. The chain carries TRBV11-2 and TRBJ2-5, with TRBD2 as a possible D gene (6 bases). Germline assignment: CDR1 SGHAT and CDR2 FQNNGV. The CDR3 is 12 residues long. The CDR3 coding sequence is TGTGCCAGCAGCCCTTGGAGGGAGACCCGGTACTTC. It translates to CASSPWRETRYF.

A word on this clonotype: One end of the junction fails to match germline, which may point to a read error. The chain is built from TRBV7-2 and TRBJ1-4; the D is unclear. Looked up from germline, CDR1 is SGHTA and CDR2 is FQGNSA. This CDR3 has 14 residues. In DNA form, the CDR3 reads TGTGCCAGCAGCCCATCAAGTGGCAATGAAAAACGGTTTTTT. This encodes CASSPSSGNEKRFF.

The chain employs TRBV20-1 and TRBJ1-2, with a weak D call TRBD1 (5 bases). In germline, CDR1 is DFQATT, CDR2 SNEGSKA (reference sequence). Trimming took off 3 bases at V and 1 base at J, with 12 bases between the two ends. The CDR3 runs 14 residues. The CDR3 DNA sequence: TGCAGTGCTAGTGGGGACGGCCATAACTATGGCTACACCTTC. This sequence encodes CSASGDGHNYGYTF.

CDR3 nucleotide sequence: TGTGCCAGCACTCCTTGGGGCAATGAGCAGTTCTTC. Its protein product is CASTPWGNEQFF. This rearrangement joins TRBV7-2 to TRBJ2-1, with no clear D. The CDR3 consists of 12 residues. The V gene lost 7 bases and the J gene lost 6 bases, with 10 bases spanning the gap. CDR1 SGHTA and CDR2 FQGNSA come from the germline V gene. Filled out from reference TRBV7-2 and TRBJ2-1, the complete variable domain reads GAGVSQSPSNKVTEKGKDVELRCDPISGHTALYWYRQSLGQGLEFLIYFQGNSAPDKSGLPSDRFSAERTGGSVSTLTIQRTQQEDSAVYLCASTPWGNEQFFGPGTRLTVL.

This clonotype turned up a few times. This chain links TRBV5-5 with TRBJ2-5; D may be TRBD2 (6 bases). V lost 4 bases to trimming and J lost 5 bases, with 18 bases between them. Germline values: CDR1 SGHKS, CDR2 YYEKEE (reference sequence). This CDR3 spans 15 amino acids. The CDR3 loop reads CASSRRDPSVETQYF. The CDR3 nucleotides read TGTGCCAGCAGCCGGAGGGACCCGAGTGTCGAGACCCAGTACTTC.

This chain connects TRBV9 to TRBJ2-4; the match to TRBD2 covers 9 bases. With the DNA end fitting TRBJ2-7 better, the J assignment may be wrong. This CDR3 region has 15 residues. The germline V gene has CDR1 SGDLS and CDR2 YYNGEE. CDR3 bases: TGTGCCAGCAGCCCTGCTTTGGGACTAGCAGGCGAGCAGTACTTC. As protein: CASSPALGLAGEQYF.

This clonotype was recorded a few times. The rearrangement uses TRBV7-3 and TRBJ2-1, with D unresolved. In germline, CDR1 is SGHTA, CDR2 FQGTGA. V lost 0 bases to trimming and J lost 4 bases, with 13 bases between them. The CDR3 sequence is 16 residues long. This chain's CDR3 is CASSLTGHTLYNEQFF. The CDR3, as DNA: TGTGCCAGCAGCTTAACGGGTCACACGTTATACAATGAGCAGTTCTTC.

Concerning this clonotype itself: This may arise from a read error, as a much more abundant clone is one base away. This chain links TRBV29-1 with TRBJ2-3; 8 bases align to TRBD2. This CDR3 has 15 residues. Germline values: CDR1 SQVTM, CDR2 ANQGSEA. The CDR3 DNA follows: TGCAGCGTTGCCCCGTTTAGCGGGAACACAGATATGCAGTATTTT. This gives the protein CSVAPFSGNTDMQYF.

The chain carries TRBV19 and TRBJ2-6; D not certain. V shed 6 bases and J shed 0 bases, with 12 bases lying between them. The CDR3 covers 16 residues. Germline loops: CDR1 LNHDA, CDR2 SQIVND (reference sequence). CDR3: CASSSTHRSGANVLTF. For the CDR3, the DNA is TGTGCCAGTAGCTCCACCCACCGCTCTGGGGCCAACGTCCTGACTTTC. The variable domain in full, with the rest retrieved from reference TRBV19 and TRBJ2-6, is DGGITQSPKYLFRKEGQNVTLSCEQNLNHDAMYWYRQDPGQGLRLIYYSQIVNDFQKGDIAEGYSVSREKKESFPLTVTSAQKNPTAFYLCASSSTHRSGANVLTFGAGSRLTVL.

For the CDR3, the DNA is TGTGCCAGCAGCCCACGGCGGGGGGCGGGGTTGGAGGAGACCCAGTACTTC. Residues: CASSPRRGAGLEETQYF. J is TRBJ2-5 and V is TRBV7-9; TRBD2 aligns across 8 bases. This CDR3 contains 17 residues. CDR1 and CDR2 from the germline V gene are SEHNR and FQNEAQ (reference sequence). V dropped 5 bases and J dropped 5; count of bases not matched to a gene: 16.

Only a few counts were recorded for this clonotype. The chain carries TRBV7-9 and TRBJ2-1; TRBD2 agrees at 7 bases. Looked up from germline, CDR1 is SEHNR and CDR2 is FQNEAQ (reference sequence). CDR3 length: 16 residues. V was clipped by 0 bases and J by 6 bases; unmatched bases: 8. As DNA, the CDR3 is TGTGCCAGCAGCTTAGCGGGTCTCGGGGGGTTCAATGAGCAGTTCTTC. This translates into CASSLAGLGGFNEQFF.

The sample holds a few counts of this clonotype. Relative to the germline gene, one junction end is altered; a read error may explain this. This chain links TRBV5-5 with TRBJ2-4; 9 bases fit TRBD1. Near its end, the DNA agrees better with TRBJ2-7, so the J call may be wrong. Germline CDR1 and CDR2: SGHKS and YYEKEE (reference sequence). CDR3 length: 15 residues. CDR3: CACSLGDRASYEQYF. CDR3 DNA sequence: TGTGCCTGCAGCTTGGGGGACAGGGCTTCCTACGAGCAGTACTTC.

The chain uses TRBV11-2 and TRBJ1-1; D is unclear. CDR3 size: 14 residues. Germline CDR1 is SGHAT and CDR2 is FQNNGV. With 4 bases removed from V and 4 bases from J, the gap between germline ends came to 13 bases. The CDR3 DNA reads TGTGCCAGCAGCTCGGACTCTTGGCCCACTGAAGCTTTCTTT. Translation gives CASSSDSWPTEAFF.

The chain joins TRBV29-1 to TRBJ2-1; TRBD1 aligns across 12 bases. This CDR3 has 16 amino acids. Unmatched junction bases numbered 14, after V lost 6 bases and J lost 8 bases. CDR1 SQVTM and CDR2 ANQGSEA come from the germline V gene. The CDR3 nucleotides are TGCAGCGTACTCAATACCGGGACAGGGGGCATGGATGAGCAGTTCTTC. It yields the protein CSVLNTGTGGMDEQFF.

This clonotype was detected a few times. The chain uses TRBV5-5 and TRBJ1-2; 9 nucleotides match TRBD1. The trim removed 3 bases at V and 1 base at J, leaving 7 bases unmatched. Germline V gives CDR1 SGHKS, CDR2 YYEKEE (reference sequence). The CDR3 is made up of 16 amino acids. CDR3 coding DNA: TGTGCCAGCAGCTCTCCGGGACAGGGCGTTAACTATGGCTACACCTTC. Encoded protein: CASSSPGQGVNYGYTF.

V gene TRBV20-1 combines with J gene TRBJ1-1; D uncertain. V shed 2 bases and J shed 0 bases, with 19 bases lying between them. In germline, CDR1 is DFQATT, CDR2 SNEGSKA (reference sequence). The CDR3 is 17 residues long. This CDR3 is CSARSDFLRILNTEAFF. CDR3 DNA: TGCAGTGCTAGATCCGACTTCCTCCGTATCTTGAACACTGAAGCTTTCTTT.

The chain joins TRBV29-1 to TRBJ1-2; no firm D call. The germline gives CDR1 SQVTM, CDR2 ANQGSEA. Trimming cost V 4 bases and J 0 bases, with 6 bases left between them. The CDR3 spans 12 residues. The CDR3, as DNA: TGCAGCGTTGGAAGCACTAACTATGGCTACACCTTC. This translates into CSVGSTNYGYTF.

The rearrangement links TRBV6-1 to TRBJ1-5; D is uncertain. In germline, CDR1 is MNHNS, CDR2 SASEGT. V shed 3 bases and J shed 5 bases, with 2 bases lying between them. The CDR3 runs to 11 residues. This CDR3 reads CASSDHQPQHF. In DNA, the CDR3 is TGTGCCAGCAGTGACCATCAGCCCCAGCATTTT.

V and J are TRBV5-5 and TRBJ2-3, with 11 bases that match TRBD1. This CDR3 is built from 18 residues. Trimming removed 5 bases from V and 0 bases from J; junction bases left unmatched: 11. The V gene's germline CDR1 is SGHKS and CDR2 YYEKEE (reference sequence). CDR3 protein: CASSLLDRGLASTDTQYF. The CDR3 DNA is TGTGCCAGCAGTCTATTGGACAGGGGGCTTGCTAGCACAGATACGCAGTATTTT.

The chain links TRBV12-3 or TRBV12-4 to TRBJ1-6; tentative D call: TRBD1 (6 bases). Trimming cost V 5 bases and J 10 bases, with 12 bases left between them. The CDR3 consists of 13 residues. The CDR3 DNA is TGTGCCAGCAGTGTTATGGGGGCCTCACCCCTCCACTTT. Protein: CASSVMGASPLHF.

The rearrangement joins TRBV5-1 to TRBJ1-1, with 7 bases matching TRBD1. The CDR3 runs to 15 residues. Germline CDR1 SGHRS, CDR2 YFSETQ. V lost 4 bases to trimming and J lost 1 base; unmatched junction nucleotides: 7. The CDR3: CASSLLGDRNTEAFF. In DNA form, the CDR3 reads TGCGCCAGCAGCCTCCTTGGGGACAGGAACACTGAAGCTTTCTTT. The entire variable domain, with the rest obtained from reference TRBV5-1 and TRBJ1-1, is as follows: KAGVTQTPRYLIKTRGQQVTLSCSPISGHRSVSWYQQTPGQGLQFLFEYFSETQRNKGNFPGRFSGRQFSNSRSEMNVSTLELGDSALYLCASSLLGDRNTEAFFGQGTRLTVV.

The gene calls are TRBV12-3 or TRBV12-4 and TRBJ1-1; D gene uncertain. The CDR3 loop spans 14 amino acids. Trimming left V 4 bases short and J 0 bases short, with 9 bases between. DNA for the CDR3: TGTGCCAGCAGTTGGTACAGTTTGAACACTGAAGCTTTCTTT. It specifies CASSWYSLNTEAFF.

This chain connects TRBV28 to TRBJ1-5; 8 bases line up with TRBD1. Germline V gene data show CDR1 as MDHEN and CDR2 as SYDVKM. CDR3 size: 15 residues. With 8 bases clipped from V and 7 bases from J, the junction kept 13 bases outside the gene matches. The CDR3 spells CASPKDRGGGQPQHF. For the CDR3, the DNA is TGTGCCAGCCCGAAAGACAGGGGCGGGGGGCAGCCCCAGCATTTT.

This chain uses TRBV28 with TRBJ2-7, with 10 bases that match TRBD1. J gave up 5 bases and V 6 bases, and 7 bases lay outside the gene matches. Per germline, CDR1 MDHEN and CDR2 SYDVKM. The CDR3 contains 14 residues. CDR3 amino acids: CASSIGQGDNEQYF. DNA for the CDR3: TGTGCCAGCAGCATCGGACAGGGGGATAACGAGCAGTACTTC.

This clonotype came up a few times. V is TRBV4-2 and J is TRBJ1-1; D is undetermined. The CDR3 covers 14 residues. The germline V gene encodes CDR1 LGHNA and CDR2 YNFKEQ. The V gene lost 1 base and the J gene lost 3 bases, with 9 bases spanning the gap. The CDR3 sequence: CASSQVGEYTEAFF. CDR3 coding DNA: TGTGCCAGCAGCCAAGTGGGAGAGTACACTGAAGCTTTCTTT.

This clonotype has more than one count but fewer than ten. The chain joins TRBV7-6 to TRBJ1-2; D remains unclear. CDR3 length: 14 amino acids. V shed 2 bases and J shed 2 bases, with 9 bases lying between them. Germline V gene data show CDR1 as SGHVS and CDR2 as FNYEAQ. CDR3 nucleotides: TGTGCCAGCAGCTTACTCACAGAGAACTATGGCTACACCTTC. Translated, it gives CASSLLTENYGYTF.